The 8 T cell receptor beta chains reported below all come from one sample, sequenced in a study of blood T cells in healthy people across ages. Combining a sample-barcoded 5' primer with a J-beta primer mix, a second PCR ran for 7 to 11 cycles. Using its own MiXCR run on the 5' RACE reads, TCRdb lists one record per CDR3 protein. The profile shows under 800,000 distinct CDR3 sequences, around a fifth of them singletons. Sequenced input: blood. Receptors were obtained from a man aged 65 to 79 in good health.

The CDR3 DNA reads TGCGCCAGCAGCCAAGAGCAGGGAGCTTGGGCCGGGGAGCTGTTTTTT. Protein: CASSQEQGAWAGELFF. The V gene is TRBV4-1, the J gene TRBJ2-2; D tentatively fits TRBD1 or TRBD2 (5 bases each). V lost 0 bases and J lost 6, with 14 bases in between. This CDR3 is built from 16 residues. Germline CDR1 MGHRA, CDR2 YSYEKL.

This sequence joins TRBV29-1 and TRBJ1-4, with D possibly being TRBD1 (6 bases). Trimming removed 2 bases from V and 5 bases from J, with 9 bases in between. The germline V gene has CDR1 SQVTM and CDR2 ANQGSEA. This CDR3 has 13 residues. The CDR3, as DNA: TGCAGCGTTGAATCAGGGGAGAATGAAAAACTGTTTTTT. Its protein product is CSVESGENEKLFF. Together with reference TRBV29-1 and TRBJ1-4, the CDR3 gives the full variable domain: SAVISQKPSRDICQRGTSLTIQCQVDSQVTMMFWYRQQPGQSLTLIATANQGSEATYESGFVIDKFPISRPNLTFSTLTVSNMSPEDSSIYLCSVESGENEKLFFGSGTQLSVL.

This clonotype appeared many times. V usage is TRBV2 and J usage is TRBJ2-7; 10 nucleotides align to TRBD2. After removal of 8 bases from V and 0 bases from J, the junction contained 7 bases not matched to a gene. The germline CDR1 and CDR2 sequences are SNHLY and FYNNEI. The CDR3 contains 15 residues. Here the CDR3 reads CASGGSGRASYEQYF. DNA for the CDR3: TGTGCCAGCGGAGGAAGCGGGAGGGCCTCCTACGAGCAGTACTTC.

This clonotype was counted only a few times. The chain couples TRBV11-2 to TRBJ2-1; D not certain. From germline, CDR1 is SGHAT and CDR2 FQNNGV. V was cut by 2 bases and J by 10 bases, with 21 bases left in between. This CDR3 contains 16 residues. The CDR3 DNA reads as TGTGCCAGCAGCTTAATGGGCCCTTCATCCCCATCGGAGCAGTTCTTC. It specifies CASSLMGPSSPSEQFF.

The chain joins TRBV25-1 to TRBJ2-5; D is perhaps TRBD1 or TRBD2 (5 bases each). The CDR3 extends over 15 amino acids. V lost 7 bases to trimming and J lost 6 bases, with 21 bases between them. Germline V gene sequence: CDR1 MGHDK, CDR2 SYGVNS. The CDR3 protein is CASMAPGKGRQTQYF. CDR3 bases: TGTGCCAGCATGGCCCCAGGGAAGGGACGACAGACCCAGTACTTC. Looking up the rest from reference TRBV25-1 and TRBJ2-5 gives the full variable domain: EADIYQTPRYLVIGTGKKITLECSQTMGHDKMYWYQQDPGMELHLIHYSYGVNSTEKGDLSSESTVSRIRTEHFPLTLESARPSHTSQYLCASMAPGKGRQTQYFGPGTRLLVL.

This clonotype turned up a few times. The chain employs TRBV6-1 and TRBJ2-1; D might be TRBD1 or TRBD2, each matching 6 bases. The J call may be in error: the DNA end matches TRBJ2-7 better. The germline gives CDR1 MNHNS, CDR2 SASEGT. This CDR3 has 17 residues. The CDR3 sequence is CASSGTTLSGASHEQYF. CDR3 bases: TGTGCCAGCAGCGGGACAACTCTATCGGGGGCTTCTCACGAGCAGTACTTC.

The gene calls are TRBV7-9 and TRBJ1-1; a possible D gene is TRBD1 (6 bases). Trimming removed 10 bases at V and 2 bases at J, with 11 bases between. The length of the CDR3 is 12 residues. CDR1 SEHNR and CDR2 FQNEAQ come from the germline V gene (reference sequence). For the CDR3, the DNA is TGTGCCACCGGGGACACCAACACTGAAGCTTTCTTT. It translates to CATGDTNTEAFF.

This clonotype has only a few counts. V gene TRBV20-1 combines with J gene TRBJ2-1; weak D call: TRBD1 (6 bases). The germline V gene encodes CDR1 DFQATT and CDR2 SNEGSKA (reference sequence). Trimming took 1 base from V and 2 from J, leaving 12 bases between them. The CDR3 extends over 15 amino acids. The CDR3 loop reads CSARVQTGPYNEQFF. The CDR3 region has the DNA TGCAGTGCTAGAGTTCAAACAGGGCCCTACAATGAGCAGTTCTTC.